Below are 13 T cell receptor beta chains sequenced from a single sample in a study of cytomegalovirus exposure and HLA in healthy donors. Clones were read by immunoSEQ multiplex PCR, and TCRdb kept only the in-frame ones, dropping some. Of 200,000 or so clones in the sample, about 91% are singletons; the top ten hold just under 3%. Specimen: PBMCs. The receptors originated from a woman aged 18-29 years in good health and CMV-seronegative.

This chain connects TRBV7-8 to TRBJ2-3, with a weak D call TRBD2 (6 bases). V lost 1 base and J 0 bases, leaving 14 bases between the germline ends. Germline CDR1 and CDR2: SGHVS and FQNEAQ. The CDR3 is 17 amino acids. The CDR3 spells CASSLVVPGLSTDTQYF. The CDR3, as DNA: TGTGCCAGCAGCTTAGTGGTCCCGGGACTTAGCACAGATACGCAGTATTTT.

V is TRBV6-5 and J is TRBJ1-2; 7 nucleotides align to TRBD1. CDR1 and CDR2 from the germline V gene are MNHEY and SVGAGI. Trimming took 2 bases from V and 6 from J; bases not matched to a gene: 3. The CDR3 totals 13 residues. This CDR3 is CASSYRTGNGYTF. The CDR3 nucleotides read TGTGCCAGCAGTTACCGGACAGGAAATGGCTACACCTTC.

The V gene is TRBV7-9, the J gene TRBJ2-1; the D is unclear. Germline V gene sequence: CDR1 SEHNR, CDR2 FQNEAQ (reference sequence). This CDR3 is 14 amino acids long. Trimming removed 3 bases from V and 7 bases from J, with 13 bases in between. The CDR3 loop is CASSFASLDNEQFF. CDR3 nucleotide sequence: TGTGCCAGCAGCTTTGCCTCCCTAGATAATGAGCAGTTCTTC.

The rearrangement links TRBV5-8 to TRBJ2-5; 11 bases are a match to TRBD1. Germline assignment: CDR1 SGHTS and CDR2 YDEGEE. This CDR3 region has 14 residues. With V trimmed by 3 bases and J by 5 bases, 3 bases remained unmatched. In DNA form, the CDR3 reads TGTGCCAGCAGCTCCGGACAGGGGGCCGAGACCCAGTACTTC. Encoded protein: CASSSGQGAETQYF.

CDR3 residues: CASSWEENTEAFF. The CDR3 DNA reads TGTGCCAGCAGTTGGGAGGAGAACACTGAAGCTTTCTTT. The rearrangement joins TRBV6-5 to TRBJ1-1, with no clear D. The V and J ends lost 4 bases and 1 base respectively, with 7 bases between them. Germline CDR1 reads MNHEY; CDR2 reads SVGAGI. The CDR3 is made up of 13 amino acids.

CDR3 in amino acids: CASSDTGGGADTQYF. The CDR3 nucleotides read TGTGCCAGCAGTGACACGGGAGGGGGCGCAGATACGCAGTATTTT. The chain employs TRBV6-4 and TRBJ2-3, with a tentative D call TRBD2 (8 bases). This CDR3 comprises 15 residues. Deletions cut 2 bases from V and 4 bases from J, with 13 bases between. Germline loops: CDR1 MRHNA, CDR2 SNTAGT.

The V call is TRBV28, the J call TRBJ2-7, with 12 bases matching TRBD2. The length of the CDR3 is 17 residues. Germline values: CDR1 MDHEN, CDR2 SYDVKM. Trimming cost V 4 bases and J 3 bases; bases outside gene matches: 10. The CDR3 region has the DNA TGTGCCAGCAGTTCGCCCTGGACTAGCGGGGACAGCTACGAGCAGTACTTC. Its translation: CASSSPWTSGDSYEQYF. Filled out from reference TRBV28 and TRBJ2-7, the complete variable domain reads DVKVTQSSRYLVKRTGEKVFLECVQDMDHENMFWYRQDPGLGLRLIYFSYDVKMKEKGDIPEGYSVSREKKERFSLILESASTNQTSMYLCASSSPWTSGDSYEQYFGPGTRLTVT.

The V call is TRBV5-4, the J call TRBJ1-2; 8 bases align to TRBD1. The ends lost 3 bases at V and 7 bases at J; junction bases unmatched: 8. Germline V gives CDR1 SGHNT, CDR2 YYREEE (reference sequence). This CDR3 has 14 residues. The CDR3 nucleotides are TGTGCCAGCAGCTACCAAAACCAGGGGGCTGGCTACACCTTC. Its translation: CASSYQNQGAGYTF. The full variable domain, in which reference TRBV5-4 and TRBJ1-2 provide the parts outside the CDR3, is ETGVTQSPTHLIKTRGQQVTLRCSSQSGHNTVSWYQQALGQGPQFIFQYYREEENGRGNFPPRFSGLQFPNYSSELNVNALELDDSALYLCASSYQNQGAGYTFGSGTRLTVV.

This chain connects TRBV28 to TRBJ2-1, with 10 bases aligning to TRBD2. V was pared by 6 bases and J by 4 bases, with 6 bases of the junction left unmatched. CDR1 is MDHEN, CDR2 SYDVKM, per germline. CDR3 length: 15 amino acids. The CDR3 region has the DNA TGTGCCAGCAGACTAGCGGGAACCAAATACAATGAGCAGTTCTTC. Its protein product is CASRLAGTKYNEQFF.

The chain combines TRBV11-2 with TRBJ2-7; D perhaps matches TRBD2 (6 bases). Trimming shortened V by 2 bases and J by 0 bases, and 11 bases separated the two germline ends. The CDR3 contains 15 residues. From germline, CDR1 is SGHAT and CDR2 FQNNGV. The CDR3 DNA is TGTGCCAGCAGCTTAAGGGCGGGAAGCTCCTACGAGCAGTACTTC. This sequence encodes CASSLRAGSSYEQYF.

The CDR3 reads CASRNRDYNEQFF. The DNA for the CDR3 is TGTGCCAGCAGGAACAGGGACTACAATGAGCAGTTCTTC. The V and J genes are TRBV27 and TRBJ2-1, with D tentatively TRBD1 (6 bases). In germline, CDR1 is MNHEY, CDR2 SMNVEV (reference sequence). V was pared by 6 bases and J by 3 bases, with 9 bases between. This CDR3 is 13 amino acids long.

V usage is TRBV18 and J usage is TRBJ2-7; 12 bases fit TRBD1. The trim removed 4 bases at V and 6 bases at J, leaving 4 bases unmatched. From germline, CDR1 is KGHSH and CDR2 LQKENI. This CDR3 has 14 amino acids. The CDR3 loop reads CASSRGTGGFEQYF. For the CDR3, the DNA is TGTGCCAGCTCACGCGGGACAGGGGGCTTCGAGCAGTACTTC.

The J gene is TRBJ1-1, the V gene TRBV28; 9 nucleotides match TRBD1. V was clipped by 5 bases and J by 11 bases; unmatched bases: 15. CDR1 is MDHEN, CDR2 SYDVKM, per germline. CDR3 length equals 15 residues. CDR3 sequence: CASSPKTGGRLKAFF. CDR3 DNA: TGTGCCAGCAGTCCGAAGACAGGGGGGAGGCTGAAGGCTTTCTTT.